Below are 30 T cell receptor beta chains sequenced from a single sample in a study of blood T cells in healthy people across ages (dated by TCRdb to the mid-2010s). Library method: 5' RACE. Sequencing relied on an Illumina HiSeq 2500. A second about 7 to 11 cycle PCR used a sample-barcoded 5' primer and a J-beta primer mix. The raw public data were reprocessed by TCRdb itself: fastp quality trimming at Q25, MiXCR clonotype calling, in-frame beta chains only. One record per CDR3 amino acid sequence lists the most common genes and DNA. The sample table records approximately 940,000 distinct CDR3 sequences; 48% of these occur just once. The ten largest account for over 10% of the sample. The sample consisted of blood. The receptor set was obtained from a man younger than 45 in good health.

This rearrangement joins TRBV2 to TRBJ2-7, with TRBD2 matching 8 bases. This CDR3 has 15 residues. V shed 5 bases, J shed 2 bases, and the junction held 8 bases outside the gene matches. Germline lookup yields CDR1 SNHLY and CDR2 FYNNEI. Here the CDR3 DNA reads TGTGCCAGCAGTCCATCTAGCGGGTCCCCCTACGAGCAGTACTTC. Encoded protein: CASSPSSGSPYEQYF.

The chain couples TRBV7-9 to TRBJ2-7; D may be TRBD1 (5 bases). Germline CDR1 SEHNR, CDR2 FQNEAQ (reference sequence). CDR3 length: 16 residues. The V and J ends lost 1 base and 0 bases respectively, with 13 bases between them. In DNA, the CDR3 is TGTGCCAGCAGCTTAGGACCAAGGGGCCGCTCCTACGAGCAGTACTTC. Translating gives CASSLGPRGRSYEQYF.

This clonotype showed up just a few times. CDR3: CASSVGTSGVTGELFF. The CDR3 DNA reads as TGTGCCAGCAGCGTAGGGACTAGCGGGGTCACCGGGGAGCTGTTTTTT. The J gene is TRBJ2-2, the V gene TRBV9; TRBD2 aligns across 12 bases. The germline V gene encodes CDR1 SGDLS and CDR2 YYNGEE. This CDR3 region has 16 residues. V shed 0 bases, J shed 4 bases, and the junction held 1 base outside the gene matches. Combining the CDR3 with reference TRBV9 and TRBJ2-2 gives the whole variable domain DSGVTQTPKHLITATGQRVTLRCSPRSGDLSVYWYQQSLDQGLQFLIQYYNGEERAKGNILERFSAQQFPDLHSELNLSSLELGDSALYFCASSVGTSGVTGELFFGEGSRLTVL.

This clonotype was observed a few times. The chain recombines TRBV6-2 or TRBV6-3 with TRBJ1-2; TRBD1 aligns across 12 bases. After removal of 1 base from V and 0 bases from J, the junction contained 3 bases not matched to a gene. The CDR3 has 17 amino acids. Germline lookup yields CDR1 MNHEY and CDR2 SVGEGT. The CDR3 DNA is TGTGCCAGCAGTTACTTGGGACAGGGGGCCGCTAACTATGGCTACACCTTC. Amino acids: CASSYLGQGAANYGYTF.

The rearrangement links TRBV7-9 to TRBJ1-5; D is perhaps TRBD1 (5 bases). Trimming shortened V by 5 bases and J by 5 bases, and 10 bases separated the two germline ends. This CDR3 contains 13 residues. CDR1 and CDR2 from the germline V gene are SEHNR and FQNEAQ (reference sequence). The CDR3 reads CASSMEGYQPQHF. The CDR3 coding sequence is TGTGCCAGCAGCATGGAGGGGTATCAGCCCCAGCATTTT. The variable domain in full, completed from reference TRBV7-9 and TRBJ1-5, reads DTGVSQNPRHKITKRGQNVTFRCDPISEHNRLYWYRQTLGQGPEFLTYFQNEAQLEKSRLLSDRFSAERPKGSFSTLEIQRTEQGDSAMYLCASSMEGYQPQHFGDGTRLSIL.

The genes are TRBV20-1 and TRBJ1-4; unclear D gene. The CDR3 loop spans 14 amino acids. Germline CDR1 is DFQATT and CDR2 is SNEGSKA (reference sequence). The V and J ends lost 3 bases and 0 bases respectively, with 8 bases between them. The CDR3 sequence is CSARIGATNEKLFF. The DNA of the CDR3 is TGCAGTGCTAGGATCGGGGCAACTAATGAAAAACTGTTTTTT.

The chain uses TRBV28 and TRBJ2-1; no clear D. V lost 2 bases and J lost 15, with 14 bases in between. CDR3 length: 12 amino acids. Germline values: CDR1 MDHEN, CDR2 SYDVKM. The CDR3 sequence is CASSLQTGSRFF. In nucleotides, the CDR3 is TGTGCCAGCAGTTTACAGACGGGCTCTCGGTTCTTC.

The chain employs TRBV12-3 or TRBV12-4 and TRBJ2-3; 9 bases fit TRBD2. Trimming cost V 5 bases and J 6 bases; bases outside gene matches: 9. The CDR3 is 15 amino acids. Here the CDR3 DNA reads TGTGCCAGCAGTCCCGGTAGCGGGGGTGGGGATACGCAGTATTTT. As protein: CASSPGSGGGDTQYF.

This clonotype was observed a handful of times. The chain combines TRBV27 with TRBJ1-5; D is unclear. Deletions cut 0 bases from V and 2 bases from J, with 5 bases between. The CDR3 spans 14 residues. CDR1 and CDR2 (germline): MNHEY, SMNVEV (reference sequence). Written as DNA, the CDR3 is TGTGCCAGCAGTTTATCGGCGGGCAATCAGCCCCAGCATTTT. It is translated as CASSLSAGNQPQHF.

As regards this clonotype: The junction and the germline gene differ at one end; a read error may be behind it. CDR3 in DNA: TGTGCCAGCATTCCGGACAGGGGGGATGGCTACATCTTC. It translates to CASIPDRGDGYIF. The chain has TRBV2 and TRBJ1-2; TRBD1 aligns across 10 bases. The CDR3 is made up of 13 amino acids. Looked up from germline, CDR1 is SNHLY and CDR2 is FYNNEI. Complete variable domain (other parts from reference TRBV2 and TRBJ1-2): EPEVTQTPSHQVTQMGQEVILRCVPISNHLYFYWYRQILGQKVEFLVSFYNNEISEKSEIFDDQFSVERPDGSNFTLKIRSTKLEDSAMYFCASIPDRGDGYIFGSGTRLTVV.

This chain links TRBV6-2 or TRBV6-3 with TRBJ2-3; D is uncertain. CDR3 length: 16 amino acids. Germline values: CDR1 MNHEY, CDR2 SVGEGT. Trimming left V 7 bases short and J 0 bases short, with 17 bases between. Written as DNA, the CDR3 is TGTGCCAGCATCCCGAAAGGGCTTCTAAGCACAGATACGCAGTATTTT. Its protein is CASIPKGLLSTDTQYF.

This clonotype was detected a few times. The chain employs TRBV7-2 and TRBJ1-4; no clear D. V was clipped by 3 bases and J by 3 bases, with 8 bases between them. This CDR3 is built from 14 residues. CDR1 SGHTA and CDR2 FQGNSA come from the germline V gene. The CDR3 loop reads CASSFGPPNEKLFF. Here the CDR3 DNA reads TGTGCCAGCAGCTTTGGGCCACCTAATGAAAAACTGTTTTTT.

There are a few counts of this clonotype. The DNA for the CDR3 is TGCAGTGCTAGAGATGGGAGGGGAACCACTGAAGCTTTCTTT. Amino acids: CSARDGRGTTEAFF. The chain recombines TRBV20-1 with TRBJ1-1, with D possibly being TRBD1 (5 bases). The CDR3 has 14 residues. V was clipped by 0 bases and J by 4 bases, with 12 bases between them. Germline loops: CDR1 DFQATT, CDR2 SNEGSKA (reference sequence).

This clonotype was recorded a few times. The chain joins TRBV4-3 to TRBJ2-1, with D maybe TRBD1 (5 bases). This CDR3 comprises 16 residues. CDR1 and CDR2 from the germline V gene are LGHNA and YSLEER. Trimming shortened V by 0 bases and J by 1 base, and 10 bases separated the two germline ends. The CDR3 region has the DNA TGCGCCAGCAGCCAAGATCGGTCAGGGTCCTACAATGAGCAGTTCTTC. This translates into CASSQDRSGSYNEQFF.

This clonotype occurred a few times. The V gene is TRBV27, the J gene TRBJ2-1; maybe TRBD2 (5 bases). Germline V CDR1 and CDR2: MNHEY, SMNVEV (reference sequence). The CDR3 runs 15 residues. Trimming cost V 1 base and J 0 bases, with 7 bases left between them. The CDR3 DNA sequence: TGTGCCAGCAGTTTATTAGCGAACTCCTACAATGAGCAGTTCTTC. Translation: CASSLLANSYNEQFF.

This clonotype showed up just a few times. DNA for the CDR3: TGCAGCGCTTCCCATGGGGGAGAGACCCAGTACTTC. Translation gives CSASHGGETQYF. J is TRBJ2-5 and V is TRBV29-1, with D perhaps TRBD1 or TRBD2 (5 bases each). Per the germline V gene, CDR1 is SQVTM and CDR2 is ANQGSEA. The CDR3 spans 12 residues. V dropped 7 bases and J dropped 4 bases, with 13 bases sitting between them.

The V call is TRBV7-3, the J call TRBJ2-5; D uncertain. V was pared by 7 bases and J by 3 bases, with 12 bases between. The germline V gene has CDR1 SGHTA and CDR2 FQGTGA. The CDR3 loop spans 13 amino acids. The CDR3 is CASNNGLEETQYF. The CDR3, as DNA: TGTGCCAGCAACAACGGGCTAGAAGAGACCCAGTACTTC.

The rearrangement joins TRBV20-1 to TRBJ1-5; D unclear. The V end lost 5 bases, the J end lost 3 bases, and 11 bases lay between the germline ends. This CDR3 spans 13 amino acids. Germline-derived CDR1 and CDR2 are DFQATT and SNEGSKA (reference sequence). Written as DNA, the CDR3 is TGCAGTGCTCGCGTCGCAGCCAATCAGCCCCAGCATTTT. Residues: CSARVAANQPQHF.

The CDR3 here is CASSGGQGAYTQYF. The DNA for the CDR3 is TGCGCCAGCAGCGGGGGACAGGGGGCGTATACGCAGTATTTT. This chain connects TRBV5-1 to TRBJ2-3; 12 nucleotides align to TRBD1. CDR1 is SGHRS, CDR2 YFSETQ, per germline. V lost 4 bases, J lost 7 bases, and 4 bases stayed unmatched. This CDR3 comprises 14 residues.

This clonotype was picked up many times. The chain uses TRBV3-1 and TRBJ2-4, with D perhaps matching TRBD1 (5 bases). This CDR3 is built from 14 residues. V was pared by 4 bases and J by 0 bases, with 7 bases between. From germline, CDR1 is LGHDT and CDR2 YNNKEL (reference sequence). The CDR3 sequence: CASSRTSAKNIQYF. The DNA of the CDR3 is TGTGCCAGCAGCCGGACATCAGCCAAAAACATTCAGTACTTC. The full variable domain, rest sourced from reference TRBV3-1 and TRBJ2-4, is DTAVSQTPKYLVTQMGNDKSIKCEQNLGHDTMYWYKQDSKKFLKIMFSYNNKELIINETVPNRFSPKSPDKAHLNLHINSLELGDSAVYFCASSRTSAKNIQYFGAGTRLSVL.

The chain carries TRBV4-1 and TRBJ2-1, with TRBD2 identical over 7 bases. This CDR3 spans 14 amino acids. Trimming removed 2 bases from V and 8 bases from J; junction bases left unmatched: 6. Germline loops: CDR1 MGHRA, CDR2 YSYEKL. CDR3 in amino acids: CASSQPTSAHEQFF. In DNA form, the CDR3 reads TGCGCCAGCAGCCAACCCACTAGCGCCCATGAGCAGTTCTTC.

In the case of this clonotype: A read error may be the cause here, since a much bigger clone is one base away. The chain uses TRBV15 and TRBJ1-5; 7 bases are shared with TRBD1. Germline CDR1 LNHNV, CDR2 YYDKDF (reference sequence). This CDR3 has 14 residues. The CDR3, as DNA: TGTGCCACCAGCGGAGACAGGGACGGCCAGCCCCAGCATTTT. This encodes CATSGDRDGQPQHF.

This chain connects TRBV28 to TRBJ1-6, with D hard to call. V lost 6 bases and J lost 2, with 11 bases in between. The CDR3 runs to 15 residues. Germline assignment: CDR1 MDHEN and CDR2 SYDVKM. The CDR3 loop reads CASRADGAYNSPLHF. CDR3 DNA: TGTGCCAGCAGAGCTGACGGTGCCTATAATTCACCCCTCCACTTT.

This clonotype was counted only a few times. The chain joins TRBV24-1 to TRBJ2-3, with D perhaps matching TRBD1 (6 bases). Germline values: CDR1 KGHDR, CDR2 SFDVKD. The CDR3 spans 17 residues. The ends were cut back, 2 bases at V and 0 bases at J, with 14 bases in the middle. The CDR3 reads CATSDSRTATSTDTQYF. CDR3 nucleotide sequence: TGTGCCACCAGTGATTCCCGGACAGCAACTAGCACAGATACGCAGTATTTT.

This clonotype was counted only a few times. The V and J genes are TRBV28 and TRBJ2-3; D perhaps matches TRBD1 (6 bases). The germline V and J ends were trimmed by 7 bases and 8 bases, with 16 bases remaining between them. The CDR3 runs 13 residues. Germline lookup yields CDR1 MDHEN and CDR2 SYDVKM. CDR3 coding DNA: TGTGCCAGCAAGCAAACAGGGTTGCGTACGCAGTATTTT. Protein product: CASKQTGLRTQYF.

This clonotype was counted many times. The chain employs TRBV29-1 and TRBJ2-7; D gene ambiguous. Germline CDR1 SQVTM, CDR2 ANQGSEA. Trimming removed 4 bases from V and 0 bases from J, with 13 bases in between. The CDR3 loop spans 14 amino acids. CDR3 amino acids: CSVAGTLGSYEQYF. The DNA of the CDR3 is TGCAGCGTTGCTGGAACCCTGGGCTCCTACGAGCAGTACTTC.

The genes are TRBV2 and TRBJ1-5; D unresolved. V lost 3 bases, J lost 4 bases, and 10 bases lay in between. This CDR3 comprises 14 residues. Germline-derived CDR1 and CDR2 are SNHLY and FYNNEI. The CDR3 region has the DNA TGTGCCAGCAGTGATAGGCAGAGGAATCAGCCCCAGCATTTT. This sequence encodes CASSDRQRNQPQHF.

This rearrangement joins TRBV3-1 to TRBJ1-2, with D unresolved. The CDR3 extends over 15 amino acids. V lost 2 bases and J 7 bases, leaving 17 bases between the germline ends. Per germline, CDR1 LGHDT and CDR2 YNNKEL (reference sequence). The CDR3 protein is CASSQSFGGVSGYTF. In nucleotides, the CDR3 is TGTGCCAGCAGCCAATCGTTCGGCGGGGTCTCTGGCTACACCTTC.

Here the CDR3 reads CASSTRGENNEQYF. The CDR3 nucleotides read TGTGCCAGCAGCACCCGTGGGGAGAACAATGAGCAGTACTTC. The rearrangement joins TRBV7-9 to TRBJ2-7; D may be TRBD2 (5 bases). This CDR3 contains 14 residues. Germline CDR1 reads SEHNR; CDR2 reads FQNEAQ (reference sequence). The V end lost 5 bases, the J end lost 7 bases, and 18 bases lay between the germline ends.

This chain connects TRBV4-1 to TRBJ2-3, with TRBD2 identical over 12 bases. Trimming took 3 bases from V and 10 from J; bases not matched to a gene: 14. Germline V gene data show CDR1 as MGHRA and CDR2 as YSYEKL. The CDR3 length is 17 residues. CDR3 sequence reads: CASSHTSGGREKEAQYF. In nucleotides, the CDR3 is TGCGCCAGCAGCCATACTAGCGGGGGGAGGGAGAAAGAAGCGCAGTATTTT.